The T cell receptor beta chain described here comes from a study of identical twins. General observations from the study: Without tracking the same donors, conclusions rested on cross-sectional statistical analysis. Compared with models, monozygotic twins showed more out-of-frame TCR alpha sharing.

This CDR3 comprises 15 residues. Deletions cut 7 bases from V and 6 bases from J, with 19 bases between. A remark on this clonotype: Its antigen is currently unknown.

After template switching added a universal primer site, the resulting cDNA carried unique molecular identifiers. Using its own MiXCR run on the 5' RACE reads, TCRdb lists one record per CDR3 protein. The table includes 500,000 to 550,000 distinct CDR3 sequences, under 25% detected once. This same sample was also taken into another study, of yellow fever vaccine responses in identical twins.

This clonotype originated in a woman under 30 in good health. The sequenced sample consisted of CD4+ T cells sorted from blood. The chain links TRBV12-3 or TRBV12-4 to TRBJ2-1; D is possibly TRBD1 (6 bases). Here the CDR3 DNA reads TGTGCCAGCACCTCCGGGACAAACGTGGGCAATGAGCAGTTCTTC. This encodes CASTSGTNVGNEQFF.